These T cell receptor beta chains were read from a single sample in a study of control samples from healthy donors and cancer patients. Method: immunoSEQ multiplex PCR; TCRdb's copy keeps in-frame clones and lacks some. The repertoire holds under 75,000 clones, with roughly 85% as singletons. Sequenced sample: blood. Receptors were obtained from a middle-aged man in good health. CDR3s include the opening cysteine and the closing phenylalanine or tryptophan. The order of the fields is V gene, D gene, clone size, J gene, CDR3 DNA, CDR3 protein. The D gene is left open where the match is weak. The listing skips clone size in some rows; elsewhere it reads once, few, many or a size class.

v_call: TRBV4-3; d_call: TRBD2; clone_size: -; j_call: TRBJ2-2; cdr3_nt: TGCGCCAGCAGCCCGGGACTAGCGGGAGTAACGAACACCGGGGAGCTGTTTTTT; cdr3_aa: CASSPGLAGVTNTGELFF
v_call: TRBV21-1; d_call: -; clone_size: -; j_call: TRBJ2-1; cdr3_nt: TGTGCCAGCAGCAAAGAAGATTATTATCTGGGGACTAGGAGGGATGGTGAGCAGTTCTTC; cdr3_aa: CASSKEDYYLGTRRDGEQFF
v_call: TRBV30; d_call: -; clone_size: -; j_call: TRBJ1-1; cdr3_nt: TGTGCCTGGAATCGCGGCACCAACACTGAAGCTTTCTTT; cdr3_aa: CAWNRGTNTEAFF
v_call: TRBV30; d_call: -; clone_size: -; j_call: TRBJ2-7; cdr3_nt: TGTGCCTGGAGTGACCTTAAGCGGGCCTACGAGCAGTACTTC; cdr3_aa: CAWSDLKRAYEQYF
v_call: TRBV28; d_call: TRBD2; clone_size: -; j_call: TRBJ2-7; cdr3_nt: TGTGCCAGCAGCTACCCTTGGAGGGAGGGGCAGTACTTC; cdr3_aa: CASSYPWREGQYF
v_call: TRBV20-1; d_call: -; clone_size: -; j_call: TRBJ2-1; cdr3_nt: TGCAGTGCTAGTAGCGGAGCCTACAATGAGCAGTTCTTC; cdr3_aa: CSASSGAYNEQFF
v_call: TRBV28; d_call: -; clone_size: -; j_call: TRBJ2-7; cdr3_nt: TGTGCCAGCAGGGCAGCCGGGGCCCCCTACGAGCAGTACTTC; cdr3_aa: CASRAAGAPYEQYF
v_call: TRBV19; d_call: TRBD1; clone_size: -; j_call: TRBJ1-2; cdr3_nt: TGTGCCAGTTGGACCGGGACAGGGAAACATGGCTACACCTTC; cdr3_aa: CASWTGTGKHGYTF
v_call: TRBV3-1/TRBV3-2; d_call: -; clone_size: -; j_call: TRBJ1-4; cdr3_nt: TGTGCCAGCAGCCGAAGCTGGGGAGGAGATGAAAAACTGTTTTTT; cdr3_aa: CASSRSWGGDEKLFF
v_call: TRBV9; d_call: -; clone_size: -; j_call: TRBJ2-5; cdr3_nt: TGTGCCAGCAGCGTAGCTTGGGTCGAGGGGGAGACCCAGTACTTC; cdr3_aa: CASSVAWVEGETQYF
v_call: TRBV15; d_call: TRBD1; clone_size: -; j_call: TRBJ2-7; cdr3_nt: TGTGCCACCAGCAGAGTGTCGACAGGGCTGACCTACGAGCAGTACTTC; cdr3_aa: CATSRVSTGLTYEQYF
v_call: TRBV7-2; d_call: -; clone_size: few; j_call: TRBJ2-5; cdr3_nt: TGTGCCAGCAGCTTAGGTGACAGACAAGAGACCCAGTACTTC; cdr3_aa: CASSLGDRQETQYF
v_call: TRBV24-1; d_call: -; clone_size: -; j_call: TRBJ2-7; cdr3_nt: TGTGCCACCAGTGGCGGAGCAGGCTACGAGCAGTACTTC; cdr3_aa: CATSGGAGYEQYF
v_call: TRBV19; d_call: TRBD1; clone_size: -; j_call: TRBJ1-1; cdr3_nt: TGTGCCAGTAGTATCGGGGCAGGGGGGATTAACACTGAAGCTTTCTTT; cdr3_aa: CASSIGAGGINTEAFF
v_call: TRBV7-2; d_call: -; clone_size: -; j_call: TRBJ1-1; cdr3_nt: TGTGCCAGCAGCATTGGACTGAATTTATTTGAAGCTTTCTTT; cdr3_aa: CASSIGLNLFEAFF
v_call: TRBV5-8; d_call: TRBD2; clone_size: -; j_call: TRBJ2-3; cdr3_nt: TGTGCCAGCAGCTTACTAGCGGGGACTAGAGCAGATACGCAGTATTTT; cdr3_aa: CASSLLAGTRADTQYF
v_call: TRBV7-9; d_call: TRBD1; clone_size: -; j_call: TRBJ1-4; cdr3_nt: TGTGCCAGCAGCTTAGCGGACAGGGTTACGGAAAAACTGTTTTTT; cdr3_aa: CASSLADRVTEKLFF
v_call: TRBV7-6; d_call: -; clone_size: -; j_call: TRBJ2-7; cdr3_nt: TGTGCCAGCAGCCCCCTCCACGGGACTCGCTACGAGCAGTACTTC; cdr3_aa: CASSPLHGTRYEQYF
v_call: TRBV7-2; d_call: TRBD1; clone_size: -; j_call: TRBJ1-1; cdr3_nt: TGTGCCAGCAGCTTATCCAGACAGGGGAACACTGAAGCTTTCTTT; cdr3_aa: CASSLSRQGNTEAFF
v_call: TRBV6-6; d_call: -; clone_size: -; j_call: TRBJ1-1; cdr3_nt: TGTGCCAGCAGTTACGCCGGCTCGGGAGACACTGAAGCTTTCTTT; cdr3_aa: CASSYAGSGDTEAFF
v_call: TRBV7-2; d_call: -; clone_size: -; j_call: TRBJ2-5; cdr3_nt: TGTGCCAGCAGCGTGGGGACCGCCCTGGGAGAGACCCAGTACTTC; cdr3_aa: CASSVGTALGETQYF
v_call: TRBV11-3; d_call: -; clone_size: -; j_call: TRBJ2-7; cdr3_nt: TGTGCCAGCAGCCCTAGAGAGGTCGGGGCCGAGCAGTACTTC; cdr3_aa: CASSPREVGAEQYF
v_call: TRBV6-6; d_call: TRBD1; clone_size: -; j_call: TRBJ2-7; cdr3_nt: TGTGCCAGCTGGGGACAGATCTACGAGCAGTACTTC; cdr3_aa: CASWGQIYEQYF
v_call: TRBV9; d_call: -; clone_size: -; j_call: TRBJ1-2; cdr3_nt: TGTGCCAGCAGCGGCGGGACACCGAGGAACTATGGCTACACCTTC; cdr3_aa: CASSGGTPRNYGYTF
v_call: TRBV10-3; d_call: TRBD2; clone_size: -; j_call: TRBJ2-1; cdr3_nt: TGTGCCATCAGTGAGCCTAGCGGGAGGTCGGGCTCCTACAATGAGCAGTTCTTC; cdr3_aa: CAISEPSGRSGSYNEQFF
v_call: TRBV6-2/TRBV6-3; d_call: -; clone_size: -; j_call: TRBJ1-2; cdr3_nt: TGTGCCAGCAGTTACGCAGGGGCCTATGGCTACACCTTC; cdr3_aa: CASSYAGAYGYTF
v_call: TRBV7-3; d_call: -; clone_size: -; j_call: TRBJ2-1; cdr3_nt: TGTGCCAGCAGCTTAACGGGCGGGGTGAACAATGAGCAGTTCTTC; cdr3_aa: CASSLTGGVNNEQFF
v_call: TRBV27; d_call: -; clone_size: -; j_call: TRBJ2-4; cdr3_nt: TGTGCCAGCAGTTCGTCAGGGCTAGCCAAAAACATTCAGTACTTC; cdr3_aa: CASSSSGLAKNIQYF
v_call: TRBV13; d_call: TRBD2; clone_size: -; j_call: TRBJ2-1; cdr3_nt: TGTGCCAGCAGCCGGGGACTAGCGGGAGGCAATGAGCAGTTCTTC; cdr3_aa: CASSRGLAGGNEQFF
v_call: TRBV11-3; d_call: -; clone_size: -; j_call: TRBJ2-7; cdr3_nt: TGTGCCAGCAGCTTAGAAGATATGGGTTACGAGCAGTACTTC; cdr3_aa: CASSLEDMGYEQYF
v_call: TRBV11-2; d_call: TRBD2; clone_size: -; j_call: TRBJ2-1; cdr3_nt: TGTGCCGGCAGCTTAGCTATTTTAGCGGGAGTCAATGAGCAGTTCTTC; cdr3_aa: CAGSLAILAGVNEQFF
v_call: TRBV5-1; d_call: TRBD2; clone_size: -; j_call: TRBJ2-1; cdr3_nt: TGCGCCAGCAGCTCGGGTTCTAGCGGGGCCTACAATGAGCAGTTCTTC; cdr3_aa: CASSSGSSGAYNEQFF
v_call: TRBV30; d_call: -; clone_size: -; j_call: TRBJ1-2; cdr3_nt: TGTGCCTGGAGTGTACTGGGGAGAGATGGCTACACCTTC; cdr3_aa: CAWSVLGRDGYTF
v_call: TRBV3-1/TRBV3-2; d_call: -; clone_size: -; j_call: TRBJ2-7; cdr3_nt: TGTGCCAGCAGCCAAGATCAGCGCGAGCAGTACTTC; cdr3_aa: CASSQDQREQYF
v_call: TRBV6-6; d_call: -; clone_size: -; j_call: TRBJ1-2; cdr3_nt: TGTGCCAGCAGCCGTTCTCAGGTTAACTATGGCTACACCTTC; cdr3_aa: CASSRSQVNYGYTF
v_call: TRBV3-1/TRBV3-2; d_call: TRBD1; clone_size: -; j_call: TRBJ1-3; cdr3_nt: TGTGCCAGCAGCCAAATGACAGGGTCGAGCTCTGGAAACACCATATATTTT; cdr3_aa: CASSQMTGSSSGNTIYF
v_call: TRBV6-6; d_call: -; clone_size: -; j_call: TRBJ1-2; cdr3_nt: TGTGCCAGCAGTTACGACGGACTCTATGGCTACACCTTC; cdr3_aa: CASSYDGLYGYTF
v_call: TRBV14; d_call: -; clone_size: -; j_call: TRBJ1-4; cdr3_nt: TGTGCCAGCAGCCAAGATCCCTTGGGGGAAAAACTGTTTTTT; cdr3_aa: CASSQDPLGEKLFF
v_call: TRBV6-5; d_call: TRBD1; clone_size: -; j_call: TRBJ2-1; cdr3_nt: TGTGCCAGCAGTTATCCCGGGACAGGGGGGAATGAGCAGTTCTTC; cdr3_aa: CASSYPGTGGNEQFF
v_call: TRBV15; d_call: -; clone_size: -; j_call: TRBJ2-3; cdr3_nt: TGTGCCACCAGCAGAGGCCAGGTCACAGATACGCAGTATTTT; cdr3_aa: CATSRGQVTDTQYF
v_call: TRBV19; d_call: TRBD2; clone_size: -; j_call: TRBJ2-1; cdr3_nt: TGTGCCAGTAGTTCGAGCGGGAGGGCCTACAATGAGCAGTTCTTC; cdr3_aa: CASSSSGRAYNEQFF
v_call: TRBV27; d_call: TRBD1; clone_size: few; j_call: TRBJ1-6; cdr3_nt: TGTGCCAGCAGTCCCGACAGGGTGGGTTCACCCCTCCACTTT; cdr3_aa: CASSPDRVGSPLHF
v_call: TRBV28; d_call: -; clone_size: -; j_call: TRBJ1-1; cdr3_nt: TGTGCCAGCATGGGTACCGGGCTTCAATCGAACACTGAAGCTTTCTTT; cdr3_aa: CASMGTGLQSNTEAFF
v_call: TRBV11-3; d_call: -; clone_size: -; j_call: TRBJ1-2; cdr3_nt: TGTGCCAGCAGCCGTTCGACGGATACTAACTATGGCTACACCTTC; cdr3_aa: CASSRSTDTNYGYTF
v_call: TRBV6-6; d_call: TRBD1; clone_size: -; j_call: TRBJ2-7; cdr3_nt: TGTGCCAGCAGTTACAGGACAGGGCTCTACGAGCAGTACTTC; cdr3_aa: CASSYRTGLYEQYF
v_call: TRBV19; d_call: -; clone_size: -; j_call: TRBJ2-7; cdr3_nt: TGTGCCAGTAGTATACGGGTGGTTGGGGTCTACGAGCAGTACTTC; cdr3_aa: CASSIRVVGVYEQYF
v_call: TRBV3-1/TRBV3-2; d_call: TRBD1; clone_size: -; j_call: TRBJ1-1; cdr3_nt: TGTGCCAGCAGCCAACCGATGGGACAGGGGGCGACTGAAGCTTTCTTT; cdr3_aa: CASSQPMGQGATEAFF
v_call: TRBV24-1; d_call: -; clone_size: -; j_call: TRBJ2-3; cdr3_nt: TGTGCCACCAGTGAATACGACTTGGGGGTAGGCGCAGATACGCAGTATTTT; cdr3_aa: CATSEYDLGVGADTQYF
v_call: TRBV7-3; d_call: -; clone_size: -; j_call: TRBJ2-1; cdr3_nt: TGTGCCAGCAGCCCCGCGGCGAGCTCCTACAATGAGCAGTTCTTC; cdr3_aa: CASSPAASSYNEQFF
v_call: TRBV3-1/TRBV3-2; d_call: -; clone_size: -; j_call: TRBJ1-5; cdr3_nt: TGTGCCAGCAGCCAAGAGGGGCGGGATCAGCCCCAGCATTTT; cdr3_aa: CASSQEGRDQPQHF
v_call: TRBV2; d_call: TRBD1; clone_size: -; j_call: TRBJ2-1; cdr3_nt: TGTGCCAGCAGCTACCGGGACAGGGGAAATGAGCAGTTCTTC; cdr3_aa: CASSYRDRGNEQFF
v_call: TRBV5-6; d_call: -; clone_size: -; j_call: TRBJ1-3; cdr3_nt: TGTGCCAGCAGCTTGGATGGAAACACCATATATTTT; cdr3_aa: CASSLDGNTIYF
v_call: TRBV9; d_call: -; clone_size: -; j_call: TRBJ2-1; cdr3_nt: TGTGCCAGCAGCATGAGTAAGGAGGCAGCCCAGTTGAACAATGAGCAGTTCTTC; cdr3_aa: CASSMSKEAAQLNNEQFF